This T cell receptor (beta chain) emerged from a study of OX40 agonist ivuxolimab in advanced cancers. Study context: Partial responses, seen in three patients, involved one hepatocellular carcinoma and two cutaneous melanomas. Study-level points and caveats: Antigen specificity remained undetermined for the expanded peripheral T cells.

The method was immunoSEQ multiplex PCR; TCRdb's version includes in-frame clones alone and lacks a portion of them. The data show 65,000 to 95,000 clones, with 65% to 85% seen just once and around 0.8% held by the top ten. Trimming left V 7 bases short and J 1 base short, with 14 bases between. This CDR3 has 15 amino acids. The germline CDR1 and CDR2 sequences are MNHNS and SASEGT. In the case of this clone: Its antigen is as yet unknown.

The sample consisted of CD4+ or CD8+ T cells sorted from blood, taken in a trial of the OX40 agonist ivuxolimab. This clonotype was sampled from an adult with an advanced solid tumor such as melanoma, head and neck, liver or kidney cancer. V usage is TRBV6-1 and J usage is TRBJ1-5; D might be TRBD1 (5 bases). CDR3 in DNA: TGTGCCAGCAACCTAAGGGACCTAAGCAATCAGCCCCAGCATTTT. Translating it yields CASNLRDLSNQPQHF.